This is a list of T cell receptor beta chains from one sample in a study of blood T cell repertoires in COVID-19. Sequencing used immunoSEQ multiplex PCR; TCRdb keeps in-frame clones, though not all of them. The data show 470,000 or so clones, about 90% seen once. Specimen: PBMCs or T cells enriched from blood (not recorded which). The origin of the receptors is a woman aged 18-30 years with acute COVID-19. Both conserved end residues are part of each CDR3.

CDR3 protein: CATSLRAGGNNEQFF; V gene: TRBV15; CDR3 length: 15; J gene: TRBJ2-1
CDR3 protein: CASSLNGGAYYDEQFF; V gene: TRBV7-3; CDR3 length: 16; J gene: TRBJ2-1
CDR3 protein: CASSLLSGANTGELFF; V gene: TRBV11-2; CDR3 length: 16; J gene: TRBJ2-2
CDR3 protein: CAIRVPLRAEQYF; V gene: TRBV2; CDR3 length: 13; J gene: TRBJ2-7
CDR3 protein: CASSFITGNTEAFF; V gene: TRBV5-5; CDR3 length: 14; J gene: TRBJ1-1
CDR3 protein: CASSILGVGQPQHF; V gene: TRBV19; CDR3 length: 14; J gene: TRBJ1-5
CDR3 protein: CASSIERRYNQPQHF; V gene: TRBV19; CDR3 length: 15; J gene: TRBJ1-5
CDR3 protein: CAAKGTGVDEQYF; V gene: TRBV6-5; CDR3 length: 13; J gene: TRBJ2-7
CDR3 protein: CASNDRTYNSPLHF; V gene: TRBV19; CDR3 length: 14; J gene: TRBJ1-6
CDR3 protein: CASSQVASGGNTGELFF; V gene: TRBV4-1; CDR3 length: 17; J gene: TRBJ2-2
CDR3 protein: CASSLSRGNTIYF; V gene: TRBV7-2; CDR3 length: 13; J gene: TRBJ1-3
CDR3 protein: CSVGGGQGADTQYF; V gene: TRBV29-1; CDR3 length: 14; J gene: TRBJ2-3
CDR3 protein: CASSPAGLTGELFF; V gene: TRBV7-6; CDR3 length: 14; J gene: TRBJ2-2
CDR3 protein: CASSDLGGMGEKLFF; V gene: TRBV25-1; CDR3 length: 15; J gene: TRBJ1-4
CDR3 protein: CASGGQGAHQPQHF; V gene: TRBV19; CDR3 length: 14; J gene: TRBJ1-5
CDR3 protein: CASSSMDRSHSPLHF; V gene: TRBV7-8; CDR3 length: 15; J gene: TRBJ1-6
CDR3 protein: CASSLESYNEQFF; V gene: TRBV5-4; CDR3 length: 13; J gene: TRBJ2-1
CDR3 protein: CASSLGGVIEAFF; V gene: TRBV12-3/TRBV12-4; CDR3 length: 13; J gene: TRBJ1-1
CDR3 protein: CASGPLTSGGLAKNIQYF; V gene: TRBV12-5; CDR3 length: 18; J gene: TRBJ2-4
CDR3 protein: CASTLGQGGWEQFF; V gene: TRBV28; CDR3 length: 14; J gene: TRBJ2-1
CDR3 protein: CASSQVAWEGSGTDTQYF; V gene: TRBV3-1/TRBV3-2; CDR3 length: 18; J gene: TRBJ2-3
CDR3 protein: CSVLGLDSNEKLFF; V gene: TRBV29-1; CDR3 length: 14; J gene: TRBJ1-4
CDR3 protein: CASRDPGGFYEQYF; V gene: TRBV6-5; CDR3 length: 14; J gene: TRBJ2-7
CDR3 protein: CASSLGGGSNNEQFF; V gene: TRBV11-3; CDR3 length: 15; J gene: TRBJ2-1
CDR3 protein: CASSPENLGGYGYTF; V gene: TRBV18; CDR3 length: 15; J gene: TRBJ1-2
CDR3 protein: CATRQGPTDTQYF; V gene: TRBV7-8; CDR3 length: 13; J gene: TRBJ2-3
CDR3 protein: CASSSQWGEGTDTQYF; V gene: TRBV11-3; CDR3 length: 16; J gene: TRBJ2-3
CDR3 protein: CASSLGTGDPDTQYF; V gene: TRBV5-1; CDR3 length: 15; J gene: TRBJ2-3
CDR3 protein: CASSPPAGVVETQYF; V gene: TRBV18; CDR3 length: 15; J gene: TRBJ2-5
CDR3 protein: CASSEGKNNQPQHF; V gene: TRBV7-9; CDR3 length: 14; J gene: TRBJ1-5
CDR3 protein: CASSQGQGTSSYEQYF; V gene: TRBV4-2; CDR3 length: 16; J gene: TRBJ2-7
CDR3 protein: CASSLEWRDRQETQYF; V gene: TRBV5-1; CDR3 length: 16; J gene: TRBJ2-5
CDR3 protein: CASSSPGLAYEQFF; V gene: TRBV6-7; CDR3 length: 14; J gene: TRBJ2-1
CDR3 protein: CASSSQGARREQYF; V gene: TRBV27; CDR3 length: 14; J gene: TRBJ2-7
CDR3 protein: CASSQADRGPFGYTF; V gene: TRBV4-1; CDR3 length: 15; J gene: TRBJ1-2
CDR3 protein: CAIRGTGSSPLHF; V gene: TRBV10-3; CDR3 length: 13; J gene: TRBJ1-6
CDR3 protein: CSVVTGRSEQYF; V gene: TRBV29-1; CDR3 length: 12; J gene: TRBJ2-7
CDR3 protein: CATSDLGLAGDNEQFF; V gene: TRBV24-1; CDR3 length: 16; J gene: TRBJ2-1
CDR3 protein: CASSYAATNEKLFF; V gene: TRBV2; CDR3 length: 14; J gene: TRBJ1-4
CDR3 protein: CASSSPTRFGELFF; V gene: TRBV6-2/TRBV6-3; CDR3 length: 14; J gene: TRBJ2-2
CDR3 protein: CASSLRGGDYNEQFF; V gene: TRBV5-1; CDR3 length: 15; J gene: TRBJ2-1
CDR3 protein: CATLLGGGEETQYF; V gene: TRBV10-2; CDR3 length: 14; J gene: TRBJ2-5
CDR3 protein: CASSQDLGWYEQFF; V gene: TRBV4-3; CDR3 length: 14; J gene: TRBJ2-1
CDR3 protein: CASTTNPRGSETQYF; V gene: TRBV2; CDR3 length: 15; J gene: TRBJ2-5
CDR3 protein: CASSPRGNAGVYEQYF; V gene: TRBV18; CDR3 length: 16; J gene: TRBJ2-7
CDR3 protein: CASSLQGSYNSPLHF; V gene: TRBV7-6; CDR3 length: 15; J gene: TRBJ1-6
CDR3 protein: CASSSGTGAEKLFF; V gene: TRBV19; CDR3 length: 14; J gene: TRBJ1-4
CDR3 protein: CASSLQDRSSYEQYF; V gene: TRBV6-6; CDR3 length: 15; J gene: TRBJ2-7
CDR3 protein: CASRLGQGWNEQFF; V gene: TRBV2; CDR3 length: 14; J gene: TRBJ2-1
CDR3 protein: CASSVAAQNTEAFF; V gene: TRBV9; CDR3 length: 14; J gene: TRBJ1-1
CDR3 protein: CSVGQEDGYTF; V gene: TRBV29-1; CDR3 length: 11; J gene: TRBJ1-2